Listed below are T cell receptor beta chains from one sample, sequenced in a study of persistence of HIV-infected CD4 T cells. Method: immunoSEQ multiplex PCR; TCRdb's copy keeps in-frame clones and lacks some. The repertoire consists of about 64,000 clones, with roughly 75% occurring once and the leading ten covering roughly 1.8%. The antigens for these receptors are not known. Sequencing used CD4+ T cells sorted from PBMCs after roughly 18-hour stimulation, obtained from a patient who received antiretroviral therapy. These receptors were obtained from an adult man with HIV who was CMV-seropositive. Both conserved end residues are part of each CDR3. Fields, in order: D gene, V gene, clone size, J gene, CDR3 DNA, CDR3 protein. D genes are given only for firm matches. Some rows have no size entry. The others give once, few or many, or a class for an expanded clone.

D gene: TRBD1; V gene: TRBV6-5; clone size: NA; J gene: TRBJ1-2; CDR3 DNA: TGTGCCAGCGTAGGACAGGGACCGTATGGCTACACCTTC; CDR3 protein: CASVGQGPYGYTF
D gene: NA; V gene: TRBV2; clone size: NA; J gene: TRBJ1-5; CDR3 DNA: TGTGCCAGCAGTGACACAGGCAATCAGCCCCAGCATTTT; CDR3 protein: CASSDTGNQPQHF
D gene: NA; V gene: TRBV6-1; clone size: NA; J gene: TRBJ2-7; CDR3 DNA: TGTGCCAGCAGTGAACGTGGGACGGGTACCTACGAGCAGTACTTC; CDR3 protein: CASSERGTGTYEQYF
D gene: NA; V gene: TRBV2; clone size: few; J gene: TRBJ2-3; CDR3 DNA: TGTGCCTCCGGGGGCACAGATACGCAGTATTTT; CDR3 protein: CASGGTDTQYF
D gene: NA; V gene: TRBV28; clone size: few; J gene: TRBJ1-4; CDR3 DNA: TGTGCCAGCAGTTTGCCAGGGAATGAAAAACTGTTTTTT; CDR3 protein: CASSLPGNEKLFF
D gene: NA; V gene: TRBV19; clone size: NA; J gene: TRBJ2-3; CDR3 DNA: TGTGCCAGTAGTAGAACAGGGGGGGAAGATACGCAGTATTTT; CDR3 protein: CASSRTGGEDTQYF
D gene: NA; V gene: TRBV18; clone size: few; J gene: TRBJ1-2; CDR3 DNA: TGTGCCAGCTCACCACCTGGGCAGGGTGATGGCTACACCTTC; CDR3 protein: CASSPPGQGDGYTF
D gene: NA; V gene: TRBV11-3; clone size: once; J gene: TRBJ2-7; CDR3 DNA: TGTGCCAGCAGCTGGCAGGGGAACGAGCAGTACTTC; CDR3 protein: CASSWQGNEQYF
D gene: NA; V gene: TRBV5-1; clone size: NA; J gene: TRBJ1-1; CDR3 DNA: TGCGCCAGCAGCGTTGGGGGAAACACTGAAGCTTTCTTT; CDR3 protein: CASSVGGNTEAFF
D gene: TRBD2; V gene: TRBV13; clone size: NA; J gene: TRBJ2-3; CDR3 DNA: TGTGCCAGCAGCTCGCAATACTCACTGACTAGCGGGGAGGCAGATACGCAGTATTTT; CDR3 protein: CASSSQYSLTSGEADTQYF
D gene: TRBD2; V gene: TRBV9; clone size: NA; J gene: TRBJ2-1; CDR3 DNA: TGTGCCAGCAGCGTTGGGTGGGGGGGCTACAATGAGCAGTTCTTC; CDR3 protein: CASSVGWGGYNEQFF
D gene: NA; V gene: TRBV7-9; clone size: NA; J gene: TRBJ2-7; CDR3 DNA: TGTGCCAGCAGCCCTCGGACAACTTTAAGCTCCTACGAGCAGTACTTC; CDR3 protein: CASSPRTTLSSYEQYF
D gene: NA; V gene: TRBV7-8; clone size: NA; J gene: TRBJ2-7; CDR3 DNA: TGTGCCAGCAGCTTAGAACCGGGACACGTCTACGAGCAGTACTTC; CDR3 protein: CASSLEPGHVYEQYF
D gene: NA; V gene: TRBV7-9; clone size: NA; J gene: TRBJ2-6; CDR3 DNA: TGTGCCAGCAGCTCCCTGGAGGCTGGGGCCAACGTCCTGACTTTC; CDR3 protein: CASSSLEAGANVLTF
D gene: NA; V gene: TRBV2; clone size: few; J gene: TRBJ1-6; CDR3 DNA: TGTGCCAGCATGGAACAGCTTAATTCACCCCTCCACTTT; CDR3 protein: CASMEQLNSPLHF
D gene: TRBD2; V gene: TRBV2; clone size: few; J gene: TRBJ2-1; CDR3 DNA: TGTGCCAGCAGGCCTACTAGCGGGGGCTCCAATGAGCAGTTCTTC; CDR3 protein: CASRPTSGGSNEQFF
D gene: NA; V gene: TRBV28; clone size: once; J gene: TRBJ1-4; CDR3 DNA: TGTGCCAGCAGTTTAGGAAGGTCGGGCCCAAATGAAAAACTGTTTTTT; CDR3 protein: CASSLGRSGPNEKLFF
D gene: TRBD1; V gene: TRBV5-1; clone size: NA; J gene: TRBJ2-2; CDR3 DNA: TGCGCCAGCAGCTTGTGGCAGGGGGTGGACGGGGAGCTGTTTTTT; CDR3 protein: CASSLWQGVDGELFF
D gene: NA; V gene: TRBV5-5; clone size: NA; J gene: TRBJ1-3; CDR3 DNA: TGTGCCAGCAGCCCCCAAGGGGAGCGCTCTGGAAACACCATATATTTT; CDR3 protein: CASSPQGERSGNTIYF
D gene: NA; V gene: TRBV6-5; clone size: NA; J gene: TRBJ1-1; CDR3 DNA: TGTGCCAGCGGGCGGCGGTACACTGAAGCTTTCTTT; CDR3 protein: CASGRRYTEAFF
D gene: NA; V gene: TRBV27; clone size: NA; J gene: TRBJ2-2; CDR3 DNA: TGTGCCAGCAGTTCCCGACCCGGGGGGAACACCGGGGAGCTGTTTTTT; CDR3 protein: CASSSRPGGNTGELFF
D gene: NA; V gene: TRBV3-1/TRBV3-2; clone size: NA; J gene: TRBJ1-3; CDR3 DNA: TGTGCCAGCAAGAAAGGGGCTCACCTTTCCTCTGGAAACACCATATATTTT; CDR3 protein: CASKKGAHLSSGNTIYF
D gene: TRBD1; V gene: TRBV20-1; clone size: NA; J gene: TRBJ2-7; CDR3 DNA: TGCAGTGCTAGTTCCCGGGGACAGGGCGGGTACGAGCAGTACTTC; CDR3 protein: CSASSRGQGGYEQYF
D gene: NA; V gene: TRBV6-5; clone size: NA; J gene: TRBJ2-5; CDR3 DNA: TGTGCCAGCAACCGGGATTTAAAAGAGACCCAGTACTTC; CDR3 protein: CASNRDLKETQYF
D gene: NA; V gene: TRBV29-1; clone size: NA; J gene: TRBJ1-4; CDR3 DNA: TGCAGCGTTGTTGAAGGTCTTGGGATAGGGAATGAAAAACTGTTTTTT; CDR3 protein: CSVVEGLGIGNEKLFF
D gene: NA; V gene: TRBV7-3; clone size: once; J gene: TRBJ2-5; CDR3 DNA: TGTGCCAGCAGCTTAAGCCACAGATCGGGAGAGACCCAGTACTTC; CDR3 protein: CASSLSHRSGETQYF
D gene: NA; V gene: TRBV15; clone size: NA; J gene: TRBJ1-1; CDR3 DNA: TGTGCCACCAGCAGAGATCCCCTTTCAATCGGCGGCACTGAAGCTTTCTTT; CDR3 protein: CATSRDPLSIGGTEAFF
D gene: NA; V gene: TRBV3-1/TRBV3-2; clone size: NA; J gene: TRBJ2-2; CDR3 DNA: TGTGCCAGCAGTTCCGCTGTGACAGGCGGGGAGCTGTTTTTT; CDR3 protein: CASSSAVTGGELFF
D gene: NA; V gene: TRBV27; clone size: NA; J gene: TRBJ2-1; CDR3 DNA: TGTGCCAGCAGTTTAATGGTGGTTCGGCTCTACAATGAGCAGTTCTTC; CDR3 protein: CASSLMVVRLYNEQFF
D gene: NA; V gene: TRBV24-1; clone size: NA; J gene: TRBJ1-5; CDR3 DNA: TGTGCCACCCACGCGGGGGCTGAGTTTAGCAATCAGCCCCAGCATTTT; CDR3 protein: CATHAGAEFSNQPQHF
D gene: NA; V gene: TRBV14; clone size: NA; J gene: TRBJ1-5; CDR3 DNA: TGTGCCAGCAGCCAAGAAGGGGGGGGGAATCAGCCCCAGCATTTT; CDR3 protein: CASSQEGGGNQPQHF
D gene: NA; V gene: TRBV6-1; clone size: NA; J gene: TRBJ1-6; CDR3 DNA: TGTGCCAGCAGTGAACGGGAACAGTCATCCCTCCACTTT; CDR3 protein: CASSEREQSSLHF
D gene: NA; V gene: TRBV11-3; clone size: NA; J gene: TRBJ2-3; CDR3 DNA: TGTGCCAGCAGCTTACCCCAGGGTACGCAGTATTTT; CDR3 protein: CASSLPQGTQYF
D gene: NA; V gene: TRBV5-6; clone size: NA; J gene: TRBJ2-7; CDR3 DNA: TGTGCCAGCAGCTCATCGGTAGGGGGGCGTGGGACCGAGCAGTACTTC; CDR3 protein: CASSSSVGGRGTEQYF
D gene: TRBD1; V gene: TRBV27; clone size: NA; J gene: TRBJ1-5; CDR3 DNA: TGTGCCAGCAGTTTATCGGGACAGAAAAGCAATCAGCCCCAGCATTTT; CDR3 protein: CASSLSGQKSNQPQHF
D gene: NA; V gene: TRBV3-1/TRBV3-2; clone size: few; J gene: TRBJ1-5; CDR3 DNA: TGTGCCAGCAGCCAAGATCCAAGGGACCAGCCCCAGCATTTT; CDR3 protein: CASSQDPRDQPQHF
D gene: TRBD1; V gene: TRBV25-1; clone size: NA; J gene: TRBJ2-1; CDR3 DNA: TGTGCCAGCAGCCGGCCAGGGACAGGCTACAATGAGCAGTTCTTC; CDR3 protein: CASSRPGTGYNEQFF
D gene: NA; V gene: TRBV6-5; clone size: NA; J gene: TRBJ2-7; CDR3 DNA: TGTGCCAGCCAGAGAGGGGCCATGTTCCACGAGCAGTACTTC; CDR3 protein: CASQRGAMFHEQYF
D gene: TRBD1; V gene: TRBV19; clone size: NA; J gene: TRBJ1-1; CDR3 DNA: TGTGCCAGTCAATCAGCCCGGGACAGCCGAACTGAAGCTTTCTTT; CDR3 protein: CASQSARDSRTEAFF
D gene: TRBD2; V gene: TRBV18; clone size: NA; J gene: TRBJ2-1; CDR3 DNA: TGTGCCAGCTCCTATAGCGGGGGGGCCCATGAGCAGTTCTTC; CDR3 protein: CASSYSGGAHEQFF
D gene: NA; V gene: TRBV15; clone size: medium-sized; J gene: TRBJ1-4; CDR3 DNA: TGTGCCACCAGCAGAGATGGGGTCTCGGCTAATGAAAAACTGTTTTTT; CDR3 protein: CATSRDGVSANEKLFF
D gene: TRBD2; V gene: TRBV5-1; clone size: many; J gene: TRBJ2-3; CDR3 DNA: TGCGCCAGCAGCTCAGCGGGGTACACAGATACGCAGTATTTT; CDR3 protein: CASSSAGYTDTQYF
D gene: NA; V gene: TRBV28; clone size: NA; J gene: TRBJ1-3; CDR3 DNA: TGTGCCAGCAGTTTAGGTGACAGTAGAAACACCATATATTTT; CDR3 protein: CASSLGDSRNTIYF
D gene: TRBD2; V gene: TRBV4-1; clone size: few; J gene: TRBJ2-1; CDR3 DNA: TGCGCCAGCAGCCTGGGGACTAGCGGGGGGCTCGACAATGAGCAGTTCTTC; CDR3 protein: CASSLGTSGGLDNEQFF
D gene: NA; V gene: TRBV3-1/TRBV3-2; clone size: NA; J gene: TRBJ1-2; CDR3 DNA: TGTGCCAGCAGCCCTAGGGGAGACTATGGCTACACCTTC; CDR3 protein: CASSPRGDYGYTF
D gene: NA; V gene: TRBV7-6; clone size: NA; J gene: TRBJ1-6; CDR3 DNA: TGTGCCAGCGGCCAGAACGAGAGAAGGGGCTCACCCCTCCACTTT; CDR3 protein: CASGQNERRGSPLHF
D gene: TRBD1; V gene: TRBV27; clone size: NA; J gene: TRBJ2-7; CDR3 DNA: TGTGCCAGCAGTCGGACAGGGCCGACCTACGAGCAGTACTTC; CDR3 protein: CASSRTGPTYEQYF
D gene: NA; V gene: TRBV7-2; clone size: NA; J gene: TRBJ1-1; CDR3 DNA: TGTGCCAGCAGCTTCGGGACGGTAAACACTGAAGCTTTCTTT; CDR3 protein: CASSFGTVNTEAFF
D gene: NA; V gene: TRBV7-7; clone size: NA; J gene: TRBJ2-6; CDR3 DNA: TGTGCCAGCAGCGTGCTCCTTATGCCACAAAGTCGGGCCAACGTCCTGACTTTC; CDR3 protein: CASSVLLMPQSRANVLTF